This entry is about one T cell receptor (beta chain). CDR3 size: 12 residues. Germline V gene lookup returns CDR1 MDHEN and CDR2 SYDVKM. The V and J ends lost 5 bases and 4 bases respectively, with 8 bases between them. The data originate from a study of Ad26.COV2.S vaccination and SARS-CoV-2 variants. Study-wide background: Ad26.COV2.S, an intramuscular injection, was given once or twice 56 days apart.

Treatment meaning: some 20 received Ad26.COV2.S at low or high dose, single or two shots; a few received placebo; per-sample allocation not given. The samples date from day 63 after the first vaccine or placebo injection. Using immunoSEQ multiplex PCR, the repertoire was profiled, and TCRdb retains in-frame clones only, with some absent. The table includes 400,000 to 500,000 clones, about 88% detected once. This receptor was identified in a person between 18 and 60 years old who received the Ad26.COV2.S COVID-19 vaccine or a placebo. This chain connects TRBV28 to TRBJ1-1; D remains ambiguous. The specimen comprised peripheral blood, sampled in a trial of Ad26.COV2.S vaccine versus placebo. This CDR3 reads CASSPRPTEAFF. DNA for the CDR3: TGTGCCAGCAGTCCTAGACCCACTGAAGCTTTCTTT.